A selection of T cell receptor beta chains follows, all from one sample in a study of CD8 T cells in ankylosing spondylitis. TCRdb re-derived calls from the 5' RACE reads in MiXCR, one entry per CDR3 protein. This table holds 200,000 to 250,000 distinct CDR3 sequences, approximately 20% found once. Sequencing was carried out using blood, either unsorted or a sorted T cell fraction (not recorded which). These receptors were taken from a male donor with ankylosing spondylitis. Both conserved end residues are part of each CDR3. Fields, in order: D gene, clone size, J gene, V gene, CDR3 DNA, CDR3 protein. The D gene is left open where the match is weak. Clone sizes are given selectively: once, few, many, or a class where the clone is expanded.

. | . | TRBJ1-3 | TRBV9 | TGTGCCAGCAGCGAGTCCCTCCCCTTGTTCCCTGGAAACACCATATATTTT | CASSESLPLFPGNTIYF
TRBD1 | . | TRBJ2-2 | TRBV12-3/TRBV12-4 | TGTGCCAGCAGCCTTAACCTGGACAGGGTCACCGGGGAGCTGTTTTTT | CASSLNLDRVTGELFF
TRBD1 | many | TRBJ1-2 | TRBV12-3/TRBV12-4 | TGTGCCAGCAGTCCATGGGACAGTATCGGTTATGGCTACACCTTC | CASSPWDSIGYGYTF
TRBD1 | . | TRBJ2-5 | TRBV20-1 | TGCAGTGCTAGAGATACCGGGACAGGGGTCATCCTTCCCGAGACCCAGTACTTC | CSARDTGTGVILPETQYF
TRBD1 | . | TRBJ1-5 | TRBV9 | TGTGCCAGCAGCGTAGGGATCGGGGACAGGGAAGGTCAGCCCCAGCATTTT | CASSVGIGDREGQPQHF
TRBD1 | . | TRBJ1-4 | TRBV7-2 | TGTGCCAGCACCTCCGGTGAGAGGACAGGCCATGAAAAACTGTTTTTT | CASTSGERTGHEKLFF
TRBD1 | . | TRBJ2-7 | TRBV2 | TGTGCCAGCAGTGAACCGAGGACAGGCTCCTACGAGCAGTACTTC | CASSEPRTGSYEQYF
. | many | TRBJ2-1 | TRBV29-1 | TGCAGCGTTGAGGGAGCAGGCTCAGTATATGAGCAGTTCTTC | CSVEGAGSVYEQFF
. | . | TRBJ1-1 | TRBV9 | TGTGCCAGCAGCCCAGTGGAAGCGGGCTCTGAAGCTTTCTTT | CASSPVEAGSEAFF
. | . | TRBJ1-5 | TRBV5-5 | TGTGCCAGCAGCTTGGCCAGCAATCAGCCCCAGCATTTT | CASSLASNQPQHF
. | . | TRBJ1-1 | TRBV20-1 | TGCAGTGCTAGAGATGTATTGGGCCAGGACACTGAAGCTTTCTTT | CSARDVLGQDTEAFF
. | few | TRBJ1-2 | TRBV12-3/TRBV12-4 | TGTGCCAGCAGCTCGAGCAGCGTAGAGGGCTACACCTTC | CASSSSSVEGYTF
TRBD2 | few | TRBJ2-1 | TRBV3-1 | TGTGCCAGCAGCCACCCCGGGACTAGCGCCTCACTCTCCTACAATGAGCAGTTCTTC | CASSHPGTSASLSYNEQFF
. | . | TRBJ1-2 | TRBV4-1 | TGCGCCAGCAGCCAAGAGATGTATGGCTACACCTTC | CASSQEMYGYTF
TRBD1 | few | TRBJ2-7 | TRBV28 | TGTGCCAGCAGCCCTCCTAGTGACAGGGGGGACGAGCAGTACTTC | CASSPPSDRGDEQYF
TRBD2 | . | TRBJ2-3 | TRBV7-7 | TGTGCCAGCAGCCTCACTAGCGGGAGTGGAGATACGCAGTATTTT | CASSLTSGSGDTQYF
TRBD2 | . | TRBJ2-1 | TRBV7-3 | TGTGCCAGCAGCAAACTAGCGGGAGAGGTTGATGAGCAGTTCTTC | CASSKLAGEVDEQFF
TRBD2 | once | TRBJ2-1 | TRBV7-8 | TGTGCCAGCAGCTTAGTTTTGCCTAGCGGGGGGTTATACAATGAGCAGTTCTTC | CASSLVLPSGGLYNEQFF
. | many | TRBJ2-1 | TRBV11-2 | TGTGCCAGCAGCCCTCAGACGGGGGCGAGTTTTACGGGGTCCTACAATGAGCAGTTCTTC | CASSPQTGASFTGSYNEQFF
. | . | TRBJ2-7 | TRBV29-1 | TGCAGCGTTGAAGATAGCGCTGGCGGCTCCTACGAGCAGTACTTC | CSVEDSAGGSYEQYF
. | . | TRBJ1-4 | TRBV5-5 | TGTGCCAGCAGCTTGGGGGTTGAAGATGAAAAACTGTTTTTT | CASSLGVEDEKLFF
TRBD1 | few | TRBJ2-7 | TRBV5-5 | TGTGCCAGCAGCTTCGCCGGGACAGGGAGCTCCTACGAGCAGTACTTC | CASSFAGTGSSYEQYF
TRBD2 | . | TRBJ2-1 | TRBV11-2 | TGTGCCAGCAGCTTAGTAGCGGGGGGCCACAATGAGCAGTTCTTC | CASSLVAGGHNEQFF
. | few | TRBJ2-1 | TRBV5-6 | TGTGCCAGCAGCTTGAGACTTTGGAAGGGCAATGAGCAGTTCTTC | CASSLRLWKGNEQFF
TRBD1 | once | TRBJ2-1 | TRBV12-3/TRBV12-4 | TGTGCCAGCGGTTTATTTGGACAGGCCCAGGGGGATGAGCAGTTCTTC | CASGLFGQAQGDEQFF
TRBD1 | few | TRBJ2-4 | TRBV3-1 | TGTGCCAGCAGCCAAGACAGGGGGGCCAAAAACATTCAGTACTTC | CASSQDRGAKNIQYF
. | few | TRBJ2-1 | TRBV30 | TGTGCCTGGAGTCCCCCAATCACTAATAGTGAGCAGTTCTTC | CAWSPPITNSEQFF
TRBD2 | many | TRBJ2-7 | TRBV4-2 | TGTGCCAGCAGCCAAGAAGGGACGGGGGGGCCCTACGAGCAGTACTTC | CASSQEGTGGPYEQYF
. | few | TRBJ2-7 | TRBV20-1 | TGCAGTGCTAGAGCGATGGGGCCGGAGGCAGGTTCTTTTCCCTACGAGCAGTACTTC | CSARAMGPEAGSFPYEQYF
TRBD1 | . | TRBJ1-1 | TRBV7-3 | TGTGCCAGCAGCAATAAGGGACAGGGGGATGGGACTGAAGCTTTCTTT | CASSNKGQGDGTEAFF
. | few | TRBJ2-1 | TRBV20-1 | TGCAGTGCTGAGGTAGCCCTCGGGAGCGATGAGCAGTTCTTC | CSAEVALGSDEQFF
. | . | TRBJ1-2 | TRBV20-1 | TGCAGTGCTAGAGATCGGGGGGGCGAATATGGCTACACCTTC | CSARDRGGEYGYTF
. | . | TRBJ2-7 | TRBV11-2 | TGTGCCAGCAGCTTAGCTGGCATTGCGAACGAGCAGTACTTC | CASSLAGIANEQYF
. | . | TRBJ2-5 | TRBV4-1 | TGCGCCAGCAGCGACACGACAGGCCAAGAGACCCAGTACTTC | CASSDTTGQETQYF
. | many | TRBJ2-4 | TRBV12-3/TRBV12-4 | TGTGCCAGCACCATAGGCGCAGCCAAAAACATTCAGTACTTC | CASTIGAAKNIQYF
. | few | TRBJ1-2 | TRBV12-3/TRBV12-4 | TGTGCCAGCAGTTACCGGGACACTGCTAACTATGGCTACACCTTC | CASSYRDTANYGYTF
. | few | TRBJ2-1 | TRBV2 | TGTGCCAGCAAAATAGGCCCCGAGAGAAGCAATGAGCAGTTCTTC | CASKIGPERSNEQFF
TRBD2 | few | TRBJ2-3 | TRBV4-1 | TGCGCCAGCAGCCAAGATCCTAGAGCGGGATTCACAGATACGCAGTATTTT | CASSQDPRAGFTDTQYF
TRBD2 | . | TRBJ2-1 | TRBV5-1 | TGCGCCAGCAGCTCCGGACTAGCGGGGGGGCTTGAGCAGTTCTTC | CASSSGLAGGLEQFF
. | many | TRBJ2-2 | TRBV29-1 | TGCAGCGGTACAGGGCCCAACACCGGGGAGCTGTTTTTT | CSGTGPNTGELFF
. | many | TRBJ1-1 | TRBV5-1 | TGCGCCAGCAGCGCTCAGGGTGTACCTGAAGCTTTCTTT | CASSAQGVPEAFF